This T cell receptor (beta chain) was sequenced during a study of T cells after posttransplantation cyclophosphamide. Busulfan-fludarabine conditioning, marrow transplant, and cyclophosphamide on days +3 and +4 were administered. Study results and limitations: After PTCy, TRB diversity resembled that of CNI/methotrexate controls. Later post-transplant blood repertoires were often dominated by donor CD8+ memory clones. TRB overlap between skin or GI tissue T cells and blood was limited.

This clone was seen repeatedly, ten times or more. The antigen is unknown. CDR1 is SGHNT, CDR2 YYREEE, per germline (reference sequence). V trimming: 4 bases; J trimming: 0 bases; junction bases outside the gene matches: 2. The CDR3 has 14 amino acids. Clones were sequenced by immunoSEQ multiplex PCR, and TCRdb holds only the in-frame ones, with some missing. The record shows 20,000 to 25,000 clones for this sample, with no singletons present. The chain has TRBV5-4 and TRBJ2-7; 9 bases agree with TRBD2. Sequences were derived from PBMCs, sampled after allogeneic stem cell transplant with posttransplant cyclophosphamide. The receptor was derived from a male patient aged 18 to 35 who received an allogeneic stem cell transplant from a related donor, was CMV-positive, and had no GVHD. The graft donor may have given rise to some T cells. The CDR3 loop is CASSVAGASYEQYF. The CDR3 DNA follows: TGTGCCAGCAGCGTAGCGGGGGCCTCCTACGAGCAGTACTTC.